The 32 T cell receptor beta chains reported below all come from one sample, sequenced in a study of vaccination and CD4 T cells after COVID-19. Noted treatment: approximately nine-day PBMC culture with coronavirus spike peptide pools or control peptides (ViraFEST assay). The Oncomine TCR Beta short-read assay sequenced DNA from cultured CD4+ T cells. TCRdb ran MiXCR on the PCR reads and lists one entry per CDR3 protein. Of approximately 17,000 distinct CDR3 sequences in the sample, nearly 50% were seen once. The antigens of these receptors remain unknown. The sequencing here drew on CD4+ T cells from blood, cultured in vitro, taken before SARS-CoV-2 vaccination. These receptors originate from a human donor who had recovered from COVID-19.

This chain connects TRBV5-4 to TRBJ2-7; TRBD2 agrees at 11 bases. The J segment lost 3 bases and the V segment lost 2 bases, leaving 4 bases of the junction unmatched. Germline assignment: CDR1 SGHNT and CDR2 YYREEE (reference sequence). The CDR3 extends over 15 amino acids. CDR3 protein: CASSLTGTSGYEQYF. The CDR3 region has the DNA TGTGCCAGCAGCTTAACCGGGACTAGCGGCTACGAGCAGTACTTC.

This chain connects TRBV14 to TRBJ2-4; the D gene is possibly TRBD2 (5 bases). V gave up 1 base and J gave up 6 bases, with 13 bases separating them. Looked up from germline, CDR1 is SGHDN and CDR2 is FVKESK. The CDR3 is 15 residues long. This chain's CDR3 is CASSQVEGRGNIQYF. CDR3 sequence (DNA): TGTGCCAGCAGCCAAGTTGAGGGCCGGGGAAACATTCAGTACTTC.

The V and J genes are TRBV19 and TRBJ2-5; 7 bases map to TRBD1. The CDR3 is 14 residues long. The germline gives CDR1 LNHDA, CDR2 SQIVND (reference sequence). The trim removed 5 bases at V and 6 bases at J, leaving 9 bases unmatched. The DNA of the CDR3 is TGTGCCAGTAGTCCTCAGACAGGGCCCCAGACCCAGTACTTC. It yields the protein CASSPQTGPQTQYF.

This clonotype occurred a few times. The CDR3 loop reads CASSIARGTEAFF. The CDR3 DNA is TGTGCCAGTAGTATAGCGAGGGGCACTGAAGCTTTCTTT. The chain is built from TRBV19 and TRBJ1-1; a weak D match, TRBD1 (5 bases). The V gene lost 1 base and the J gene lost 4 bases, with 7 bases spanning the gap. CDR3 length equals 13 residues. Per the germline V gene, CDR1 is LNHDA and CDR2 is SQIVND (reference sequence).

The chain recombines TRBV7-6 with TRBJ1-3; D is perhaps TRBD1 (6 bases). V dropped 2 bases and J dropped 4 bases, with 9 bases sitting between them. CDR1 is SGHVS, CDR2 FNYEAQ, per germline. The CDR3 has 14 amino acids. The CDR3 DNA reads TGTGCCAGCAGCTTACGGACAGACGGAAACACCATATATTTT. It yields the protein CASSLRTDGNTIYF.

The V gene is TRBV20-1, the J gene TRBJ2-2, with TRBD1 identical over 7 bases. CDR3 size: 15 residues. CDR1 and CDR2 (germline): DFQATT, SNEGSKA (reference sequence). V lost 4 bases and J lost 0; bases outside the gene matches: 5. Here the CDR3 DNA reads TGCAGTGCTACCCGACAGGGCCCGAACACCGGGGAGCTGTTTTTT. Translated: CSATRQGPNTGELFF.

This clonotype was recorded a few times. V is TRBV2 and J is TRBJ1-6; D may be TRBD1 (5 bases). The ends were cut back, 5 bases at V and 0 bases at J, with 11 bases in the middle. Germline V gives CDR1 SNHLY, CDR2 FYNNEI. The CDR3 spans 16 residues. CDR3 protein: CASSSSGSSYNSPLHF. The DNA for the CDR3 is TGTGCCAGCAGTAGCTCAGGGAGCTCCTATAATTCACCCCTCCACTTT.

Only one count was recorded for this clonotype. This chain uses TRBV19 with TRBJ2-2; no clear D. The CDR3 covers 12 residues. The germline gives CDR1 LNHDA, CDR2 SQIVND (reference sequence). V was cut by 5 bases and J by 8 bases, with 9 bases left in between. Here the CDR3 reads CASSWAPGELFF. DNA of the CDR3: TGTGCCAGTAGTTGGGCCCCAGGGGAGCTGTTTTTT. Supplemented by reference TRBV19 and TRBJ2-2, the full variable domain reads DGGITQSPKYLFRKEGQNVTLSCEQNLNHDAMYWYRQDPGQGLRLIYYSQIVNDFQKGDIAEGYSVSREKKESFPLTVTSAQKNPTAFYLCASSWAPGELFFGEGSRLTVL.

This rearrangement joins TRBV23-1 to TRBJ1-2, with no clear D. TRBV23-1 qualifies as an ORF whose function is uncertain. The CDR3 is 12 amino acids. V lost 3 bases, J lost 12 bases, and 14 bases lay in between. CDR3: CASSHPGKGHTF. CDR3 DNA: TGCGCCAGCAGTCACCCCGGGAAGGGCCACACCTTC.

As regards this clonotype: Lacking the conserved final phenylalanine or tryptophan, this CDR3 likely reflects a read error. The chain uses TRBV24-1 and TRBJ2-5; 13 positions agree with TRBD2. Per germline, CDR1 KGHDR and CDR2 SFDVKD. The CDR3 covers 19 residues. Trimming at V came to 9 bases and at J to 0 bases, leaving 15 bases not matched to a gene. The CDR3 nucleotides read TGTGCCACCCGGCCCACGGTTACTAGCGGGGGGGGAAACCAAGAGACCCAGTACTCC. Translated, it gives CATRPTVTSGGGNQETQYS.

This clonotype was picked up a small number of times. The chain combines TRBV6-2 or TRBV6-3 with TRBJ2-3; possible D gene TRBD1, 6 bases. Looked up from germline, CDR1 is MNHEY and CDR2 is SVGEGT. CDR3 length: 12 amino acids. V lost 7 bases and J lost 7, with 12 bases in between. CDR3 protein: CASTEQGNTQYF. As DNA, the CDR3 is TGTGCCAGCACTGAACAGGGTAATACGCAGTATTTT.

Only one count was recorded for this clonotype. The chain employs TRBV6-1 and TRBJ2-3, with D hard to call. The CDR3 sequence is 11 residues long. Germline V gives CDR1 MNHNS, CDR2 SASEGT. V was clipped by 3 bases and J by 5 bases, with 3 bases between them. CDR3 nucleotides: TGTGCCAGCAGTGAGAGAGATACGCAGTATTTT. Translating it yields CASSERDTQYF.

The V and J genes are TRBV5-1 and TRBJ1-5; D is uncertain. The CDR3 length is 14 residues. The V end was cut by 3 bases, the J end by 5 bases, with 12 bases between. Germline V lookup: CDR1 SGHRS, CDR2 YFSETQ. The CDR3 spells CASSSEGIHQPQHF. Written as DNA, the CDR3 is TGCGCCAGCAGCTCCGAAGGCATCCATCAGCCCCAGCATTTT.

The J gene is TRBJ2-5, the V gene TRBV20-1; 12 bases match TRBD2. The length of the CDR3 is 17 residues. The J segment lost 6 bases and the V segment lost 3 bases, leaving 14 bases of the junction unmatched. Germline lookup yields CDR1 DFQATT and CDR2 SNEGSKA (reference sequence). CDR3 loop: CSASPLAGGPAPKTQYF. For the CDR3, the DNA is TGCAGTGCTAGTCCTCTAGCGGGGGGGCCGGCACCCAAGACCCAGTACTTC.

This clonotype showed up just a few times. This chain uses TRBV20-1 with TRBJ1-2, with a tentative D call TRBD1 (6 bases). Per germline, CDR1 DFQATT and CDR2 SNEGSKA (reference sequence). V was trimmed by 0 bases and J by 8 bases, leaving 28 bases between them. This CDR3 spans 18 amino acids. The DNA of the CDR3 is TGCAGTGCTAGAGATCTCCCAGGTGGGGGGCGCAAAGTAGGAGGCTACACCTTC. Protein product: CSARDLPGGGRKVGGYTF.

The J gene is TRBJ2-1, the V gene TRBV7-9; D gene ambiguous. V dropped 5 bases and J dropped 10 bases, with 12 bases sitting between them. Germline V gene sequence: CDR1 SEHNR, CDR2 FQNEAQ (reference sequence). This CDR3 comprises 12 residues. The CDR3 loop is CASSPRRMEQFF. DNA for the CDR3: TGTGCCAGCAGCCCTCGTCGTATGGAGCAGTTCTTC.

This clonotype came up a few times. The chain combines TRBV6-2 or TRBV6-3 with TRBJ2-7; 14 nucleotides line up with TRBD2. V was clipped by 2 bases and J by 6 bases; unmatched bases: 9. Germline CDR1 is MNHEY and CDR2 is SVGEGT. CDR3 length: 17 residues. This chain's CDR3 is CASSYQLTSGRGGEQYF. The CDR3 region has the DNA TGTGCCAGCAGTTACCAACTGACTAGCGGGAGGGGCGGCGAGCAGTACTTC.

This clonotype was seen a few times. The chain combines TRBV15 with TRBJ2-7, with D possibly being TRBD2 (7 bases). With 0 bases removed from V and 2 bases from J, the gap between germline ends came to 17 bases. The germline V gene encodes CDR1 LNHNV and CDR2 YYDKDF (reference sequence). This CDR3 is built from 17 residues. CDR3: CATSRERGGGDTYEQYF. The CDR3 DNA reads TGTGCCACCAGCAGAGAGAGGGGGGGCGGAGATACCTACGAGCAGTACTTC.

A few counts support this clonotype. The V gene is TRBV6-2 or TRBV6-3, the J gene TRBJ2-5; TRBD2 agrees at 8 bases. Per germline, CDR1 MNHEY and CDR2 SVGEGT. The CDR3 is made up of 19 amino acids. The junction had 13 bases not matched to a gene; V was cut back by 0 bases and J by 1 base. CDR3 region: CASSYSMLVQRGRQETQYF. DNA of the CDR3: TGTGCCAGCAGTTACTCGATGCTTGTCCAGCGGGGGCGCCAAGAGACCCAGTACTTC.

The chain couples TRBV7-2 to TRBJ1-2; D is undetermined. From germline, CDR1 is SGHTA and CDR2 FQGNSA. Trimming pared 1 base from V and 1 base from J, leaving 7 bases between. The CDR3 has 14 residues. Here the CDR3 reads CASSLDANNYGYTF. The CDR3 nucleotides read TGTGCCAGCAGCTTAGACGCAAATAACTATGGCTACACCTTC.

Only one count was recorded for this clonotype. This rearrangement joins TRBV6-1 to TRBJ2-3; 10 nucleotides match TRBD2. V trimming: 8 bases; J trimming: 5 bases; junction bases outside the gene matches: 7. This CDR3 contains 14 residues. Germline CDR1 MNHNS, CDR2 SASEGT. DNA of the CDR3: TGTGCCAGCGGGCTAGCGGGAGAAAAAGATACGCAGTATTTT. Translated, it gives CASGLAGEKDTQYF.

V and J are TRBV28 and TRBJ1-6; D not resolved. V lost 5 bases and J 7 bases, leaving 12 bases between the germline ends. Germline V gene data show CDR1 as MDHEN and CDR2 as SYDVKM. The CDR3 is 14 amino acids. In DNA form, the CDR3 reads TGTGCCAGCAGTAGGGTAGAGTTCAATTCACCCCTCCACTTT. Translated: CASSRVEFNSPLHF.

This clonotype was counted only a few times. The chain recombines TRBV20-1 with TRBJ2-3; 8 positions match TRBD1. V was clipped by 1 base and J by 3 bases; unmatched bases: 9. The CDR3 spans 16 residues. The germline V gene encodes CDR1 DFQATT and CDR2 SNEGSKA (reference sequence). CDR3: CSARAFNRGRTDTQYF. The CDR3 DNA reads as TGCAGTGCTAGAGCTTTCAACAGGGGGAGAACAGATACGCAGTATTTT.

This sequence joins TRBV7-2 and TRBJ1-5, with D hard to call. This CDR3 contains 14 residues. The V gene lost 8 bases and the J gene lost 10 bases, with 21 bases spanning the gap. Germline V gene lookup returns CDR1 SGHTA and CDR2 FQGNSA. DNA of the CDR3: TGTGCCAGCGGAGCCGGGTCCCCCGGGTTACCCCAGCATTTT. Translating it yields CASGAGSPGLPQHF. The full variable domain, completed using reference TRBV7-2 and TRBJ1-5, is GAGVSQSPSNKVTEKGKDVELRCDPISGHTALYWYRQSLGQGLEFLIYFQGNSAPDKSGLPSDRFSAERTGGSVSTLTIQRTQQEDSAVYLCASGAGSPGLPQHFGDGTRLSIL.

This clonotype was recorded a few times. The CDR3 is CASSPQRGGTDTQYF. DNA of the CDR3: TGTGCCAGCAGCCCCCAGCGGGGGGGCACAGATACGCAGTATTTT. This sequence joins TRBV6-2 or TRBV6-3 and TRBJ2-3; 9 bases map to TRBD2. Germline CDR1 is MNHEY and CDR2 is SVGEGT. The CDR3 sequence is 15 residues long. V gave up 6 bases and J gave up 1 base; unmatched junction bases: 5.

This rearrangement joins TRBV19 to TRBJ1-5; D possibly corresponds to TRBD1 (5 bases). The V gene lost 4 bases and the J gene lost 4 bases, with 14 bases spanning the gap. There are 15 residues in the CDR3. Germline CDR1 LNHDA, CDR2 SQIVND (reference sequence). The CDR3 loop is CASSTRVALNQPQHF. Here the CDR3 DNA reads TGTGCCAGTAGTACCAGGGTAGCCCTGAATCAGCCCCAGCATTTT.

As to this clonotype: The junction and the germline gene differ at one end; a read error may be behind it. This chain joins TRBV11-3 and TRBJ2-7; 7 bases fit TRBD2. This CDR3 is 15 amino acids long. The germline V gene has CDR1 SGHNT and CDR2 YENEEA. This CDR3 is CANSLGGEVSYEQYF. In DNA, the CDR3 is TGTGCCAACAGCTTGGGGGGGGAAGTGTCCTACGAGCAGTACTTC.

The rearrangement links TRBV12-3 or TRBV12-4 to TRBJ1-5; no definite D call. The CDR3 runs 13 residues. The V end was cut by 2 bases, the J end by 7 bases, with 9 bases between. The CDR3 protein is CASSLMVGQPQHF. As DNA, the CDR3 is TGTGCCAGCAGTTTAATGGTCGGGCAGCCCCAGCATTTT.

This clonotype was seen once. The rearrangement joins TRBV20-1 to TRBJ1-1, with D unresolved. Germline assignment: CDR1 DFQATT and CDR2 SNEGSKA (reference sequence). V lost 3 bases, J lost 0 bases, and 8 bases lay in between. CDR3 length: 13 amino acids. CDR3 nucleotide sequence: TGCAGTGCTAGTAGACGTATGAACACTGAAGCTTTCTTT. It yields the protein CSASRRMNTEAFF.

This clonotype came up a few times. The chain links TRBV2 to TRBJ1-1; tentative D call: TRBD1 (5 bases). Deletions cut 6 bases from V and 4 bases from J, with 18 bases between. This CDR3 has 15 amino acids. Germline V gives CDR1 SNHLY, CDR2 FYNNEI. The CDR3 sequence: CASSAGEGAGTEAFF. CDR3 nucleotide sequence: TGTGCCAGCAGCGCCGGTGAAGGGGCGGGCACTGAAGCTTTCTTT.

The chain couples TRBV6-1 to TRBJ2-7; D not certain. Germline CDR1 MNHNS, CDR2 SASEGT. V was trimmed by 4 bases and J by 2 bases, leaving 21 bases between them. The CDR3 is made up of 17 amino acids. The CDR3 protein is CASSAPSYLVSTYEQYF. CDR3 nucleotide sequence: TGTGCCAGCAGTGCCCCTAGTTATCTAGTTTCCACCTACGAGCAGTACTTC.

The genes are TRBV29-1 and TRBJ2-7; 7 nucleotides align to TRBD2. This CDR3 region has 12 residues. Trimming at V came to 7 bases and at J to 7 bases, leaving 10 bases not matched to a gene. The germline V gene encodes CDR1 SQVTM and CDR2 ANQGSEA. CDR3 in amino acids: CSATPAGEEQYF. The CDR3 DNA reads as TGCAGCGCTACCCCCGCGGGGGAGGAGCAGTACTTC.